These 21 T cell receptor beta chains were all obtained from the same sample, sequenced in a study of blood T cell repertoires in COVID-19. The repertoire was sequenced with immunoSEQ multiplex PCR; TCRdb's copy has only in-frame clones and lacks some. Of about 88,000 clones listed, about 83% are singletons. Sequences were obtained from peripheral blood. Receptor source: a woman between 65 and 79 years old with acute or convalescent COVID-19.

The chain joins TRBV7-8 to TRBJ2-7; 10 bases agree with TRBD1. This CDR3 contains 15 residues. J gave up 3 bases and V 5 bases, and 7 bases lay outside the gene matches. The germline V gene has CDR1 SGHVS and CDR2 FQNEAQ. CDR3 protein: CASSLPGTGVYEQYV. The CDR3 coding sequence is TGTGCCAGCAGCCTCCCCGGGACAGGGGTCTACGAGCAGTACGTC.

The chain is built from TRBV15 and TRBJ2-1; TRBD1 aligns across 10 bases. Germline V CDR1 and CDR2: LNHNV, YYDKDF (reference sequence). The V segment lost 1 base and the J segment 7 bases; nucleotides outside the gene matches: 4. The CDR3 runs 15 residues. The CDR3, as DNA: TGTGCCACCAGCAGAGGACAGGGGGCCTTAAATGAGCAGTTCTTC. It codes for CATSRGQGALNEQFF.

The chain combines TRBV11-2 with TRBJ2-7, with D tentatively TRBD1 (5 bases). The ends were cut back, 1 base at V and 4 bases at J, with 11 bases in the middle. The length of the CDR3 is 14 residues. Germline V gene data show CDR1 as SGHAT and CDR2 as FQNNGV. In nucleotides, the CDR3 is TGTGCCAGCAGCTTAGGTAGGGGCCCATACGAGCAGTACGTC. Translating it yields CASSLGRGPYEQYV.

The V and J genes are TRBV18 and TRBJ1-1; 7 bases map to TRBD1. V was clipped by 3 bases and J by 2 bases; unmatched bases: 15. CDR1 is KGHSH and CDR2 is LQKENI in the germline V gene. The CDR3 runs 18 residues. As DNA, the CDR3 is TGTGCCAGCTCACCCAGGACAGGTGGGCTGGGGGGAAACACTGAAGCTTTCTTT. This translates into CASSPRTGGLGGNTEAFF.

This clone came up a few times. V gene TRBV29-1 combines with J gene TRBJ1-1; 8 nucleotides line up with TRBD1. Germline V gene sequence: CDR1 SQVTM, CDR2 ANQGSEA. The junction had 4 bases not matched to a gene; V was cut back by 6 bases and J by 1 base. The length of the CDR3 is 13 residues. The CDR3 bases are TGCAGCGTCCGGACAGGGAGGAACACTGAAGCTTTCTTT. Its translation is CSVRTGRNTEAFF.

This clone was counted only a few times. The rearrangement links TRBV18 to TRBJ2-1, with unresolved D. Looked up from germline, CDR1 is KGHSH and CDR2 is LQKENI. This CDR3 has 16 residues. V lost 1 base and J lost 3, with 13 bases in between. The CDR3, as DNA: TGTGCCAGCTCACCACAGCTGGCGGATTTCTACAATGAGCAGTTCTTC. Translation gives CASSPQLADFYNEQFF. Complete variable domain (other parts from reference TRBV18 and TRBJ2-1): NAGVMQNPRHLVRRRGQEARLRCSPMKGHSHVYWYRQLPEEGLKFMVYLQKENIIDESGMPKERFSAEFPKEGPSILRIQQVVRGDSAAYFCASSPQLADFYNEQFFGPGTRLTVL.

The chain has TRBV7-8 and TRBJ2-3, with 9 bases aligning to TRBD1. Germline CDR1 is SGHVS and CDR2 is FQNEAQ. The CDR3 length is 17 residues. J was trimmed by 1 base and V by 4 bases; bases with no gene match: 9. The CDR3 protein is CASSSRTGVRGTDTQYF. The CDR3 bases are TGTGCCAGCAGCTCTCGGACAGGGGTGAGGGGCACAGATACGCAGTATTTT.

The chain links TRBV6-5 to TRBJ2-1; the D gene is possibly TRBD2 (6 bases). CDR1 is MNHEY, CDR2 SVGAGI, per germline. This CDR3 contains 16 residues. The germline V and J ends were trimmed by 0 bases and 2 bases, with 11 bases remaining between them. As DNA, the CDR3 is TGTGCCAGCAGTTACTCCCGGAGGGGCCCCTACAATGAGCAGTTCTTC. Amino acids: CASSYSRRGPYNEQFF.

The chain recombines TRBV28 with TRBJ1-2; no reliable D call. V lost 4 bases to trimming and J lost 8 bases, with 20 bases between them. Germline-derived CDR1 and CDR2 are MDHEN and SYDVKM. The CDR3 runs 15 residues. The CDR3 loop reads CASSSRFTPSGGYTF. CDR3 bases: TGTGCCAGCAGTTCCCGTTTCACCCCCAGCGGAGGCTACACCTTC.

Only one count was recorded for this clone. The V gene is TRBV10-1, the J gene TRBJ2-1; a weak D match, TRBD2 (6 bases). V lost 0 bases to trimming and J lost 4 bases, with 7 bases between them. Germline CDR1 WNHNN, CDR2 SYGVQD (reference sequence). The CDR3 has 14 residues. CDR3 sequence (DNA): TGCGCCAGCAGTGAGTCTGGGGGGTACAATGAGCAGTTCTTC. Encoded protein: CASSESGGYNEQFF.

This chain uses TRBV19 with TRBJ2-3, with 7 nucleotides matching TRBD1. Germline V gene sequence: CDR1 LNHDA, CDR2 SQIVND (reference sequence). The V and J ends lost 5 bases and 12 bases, in that order; junction bases with no gene match: 11. The CDR3 extends over 13 amino acids. CDR3 coding DNA: TGTGCCAGTAGTTATACTGACAGGGAGTCTCAGTATTTT. This encodes CASSYTDRESQYF.

This chain uses TRBV7-2 with TRBJ1-4; TRBD1 might be the D (6 bases). Germline V gene sequence: CDR1 SGHTA, CDR2 FQGNSA. The CDR3 spans 14 residues. Trimming cost V 0 bases and J 9 bases, with 11 bases left between them. CDR3 sequence reads: CASSLAGGGKKLFF. CDR3 nucleotide sequence: TGTGCCAGCAGCTTAGCAGGGGGGGGGAAAAAACTGTTTTTT. The variable domain in full, with the rest retrieved from reference TRBV7-2 and TRBJ1-4, is GAGVSQSPSNKVTEKGKDVELRCDPISGHTALYWYRQSLGQGLEFLIYFQGNSAPDKSGLPSDRFSAERTGGSVSTLTIQRTQQEDSAVYLCASSLAGGGKKLFFGSGTQLSVL.

The chain has TRBV4-1 and TRBJ2-5; D is perhaps TRBD2 (6 bases). The CDR3 has 18 amino acids. The V end was cut by 0 bases, the J end by 4 bases, with 21 bases between. Germline V gene data show CDR1 as MGHRA and CDR2 as YSYEKL. The CDR3 reads CASSQEGGGIGVRETQYF. The CDR3 nucleotides read TGCGCCAGCAGCCAAGAAGGCGGCGGGATTGGTGTGCGAGAGACCCAGTACTTC.

V and J are TRBV23-1 and TRBJ1-2, with D tentatively TRBD1 (6 bases). TRBV23-1 carries the ORF label, with uncertain function. V shed 4 bases and J shed 3 bases, with 21 bases lying between them. The CDR3 consists of 17 residues. The CDR3 loop reads CASSPSPRQAGYYGYTF. CDR3 bases: TGCGCCAGCAGTCCCAGCCCCCGACAGGCGGGCTACTATGGCTACACCTTC.

This rearrangement joins TRBV21-1 to TRBJ1-5. TRBV21-1 corresponds to a pseudogene. The CDR3 spans 15 residues. CDR3 sequence: CASRFYTGNIQPQHF. Here the CDR3 DNA reads TGTGCCAGCCGATTTTATACGGGGAATATTCAGCCCCAGCATTTT.

The genes are TRBV24-1 and TRBJ2-7; D is undetermined. The V end lost 12 bases, the J end lost 0 bases, and 14 bases lay between the germline ends. The germline V gene has CDR1 KGHDR and CDR2 SFDVKD. The CDR3 sequence is 13 residues long. CDR3 amino acids: CASHPLSSYEQYV. The DNA for the CDR3 is TGTGCCTCCCATCCCCTGAGCTCCTACGAGCAGTACGTC.

J is TRBJ2-1 and V is TRBV19; D perhaps matches TRBD2 (5 bases). The V end was cut by 3 bases, the J end by 12 bases, with 18 bases between. The length of the CDR3 is 14 residues. In germline, CDR1 is LNHDA, CDR2 SQIVND (reference sequence). CDR3 in DNA: TGTGCCAGTAGTATCGTCCCCCACGGGGATGGGCAGTTCTTC. Translation gives CASSIVPHGDGQFF.

This clone was seen once. The chain links TRBV10-3 to TRBJ1-1; the match to TRBD1 covers 9 bases. V shed 5 bases, J shed 1 base, and the junction held 2 bases outside the gene matches. Germline CDR1 is ENHRY and CDR2 is SYGVKD. This CDR3 spans 14 amino acids. CDR3 residues: CAISRTGANTEAFF. As DNA, the CDR3 is TGTGCCATCAGTCGGACAGGGGCGAACACTGAAGCTTTCTTT.

V is TRBV7-2 and J is TRBJ2-5, with D possibly TRBD2 on 6 matching bases. In germline, CDR1 is SGHTA, CDR2 FQGNSA. CDR3 length: 14 residues. Trimming took off 4 bases at V and 7 bases at J, with 16 bases between the two ends. The CDR3 sequence is CASSSDRGIGTQYF. CDR3 bases: TGTGCCAGCAGCTCTGACCGGGGGATCGGGACCCAGTACTTC.

This rearrangement joins TRBV11-1 to TRBJ1-1; a possible D gene is TRBD1 (6 bases). CDR1 is SGHAT and CDR2 is FQDESV in the germline V gene (reference sequence). V was pared by 4 bases and J by 1 base, with 10 bases between. CDR3 length: 14 amino acids. The CDR3 here is CASSSDRTNTEAFF. CDR3 DNA: TGTGCCAGCAGCTCGGACAGAACGAACACTGAAGCTTTCTTT.

This chain uses TRBV19 with TRBJ1-2; 8 bases align to TRBD1. From germline, CDR1 is LNHDA and CDR2 SQIVND (reference sequence). This CDR3 region has 16 residues. V was clipped by 3 bases and J by 4 bases; unmatched bases: 10. The DNA of the CDR3 is TGTGCCAGTAGTATCTCTCCAGGGGGCGTATCCTATGGCTACACCTTC. Amino acids: CASSISPGGVSYGYTF.